These 17 T cell receptor beta chains were all obtained from the same sample, sequenced in a study of cytomegalovirus exposure and HLA in healthy donors. A multiplex PCR was run with 60 Vbeta primers and 13 Jbeta primers. Profiling relied on immunoSEQ multiplex PCR, and the TCRdb table lists in-frame clones only, not all of them. The table lists about 150,000 clones, approximately 80% of them singletons. Sequenced input: PBMCs. Receptor source: a woman in her forties or fifties in good health and CMV-seropositive.

The chain joins TRBV5-1 to TRBJ1-1; maybe TRBD1 (5 bases). V lost 3 bases and J lost 5, with 14 bases in between. The CDR3 is made up of 14 amino acids. CDR1 SGHRS and CDR2 YFSETQ come from the germline V gene. The CDR3: CASSSYGSGTEAFF. The CDR3 coding sequence is TGCGCCAGCAGCTCCTACGGCTCAGGGACTGAAGCTTTCTTT.

This clone was counted only a few times. This chain joins TRBV9 and TRBJ2-4, with D possibly matching TRBD2 (6 bases). Trimming stripped 0 bases from V and 8 bases from J, with 9 bases between. The CDR3 consists of 13 residues. Germline V gene lookup returns CDR1 SGDLS and CDR2 YYNGEE. CDR3 sequence reads: CASSVGSGDIQYF. CDR3 coding DNA: TGTGCCAGCAGCGTAGGTTCGGGGGACATTCAGTACTTC.

The gene calls are TRBV11-2 and TRBJ2-3, with a weak D call TRBD2 (6 bases). CDR1 is SGHAT, CDR2 FQNNGV, per germline. The length of the CDR3 is 16 residues. V was clipped by 5 bases and J by 0 bases, with 15 bases between them. Written as DNA, the CDR3 is TGTGCCAGCAGCCCACCGGAGGGAACAAGCACAGATACGCAGTATTTT. It is translated as CASSPPEGTSTDTQYF.

The chain employs TRBV5-5 and TRBJ1-1; D call uncertain. The ends were cut back, 4 bases at V and 1 base at J, with 11 bases in the middle. Germline lookup yields CDR1 SGHKS and CDR2 YYEKEE (reference sequence). The CDR3 has 14 residues. The CDR3, as DNA: TGTGCCAGCAGCCCTGTAGAGCGGAACACTGAAGCTTTCTTT. This encodes CASSPVERNTEAFF.

In its sample, this clone was seen once. The chain combines TRBV7-8 with TRBJ1-5; D is undetermined. The CDR3 has 17 residues. Trimming cost V 3 bases and J 0 bases, with 15 bases left between them. Germline V lookup: CDR1 SGHVS, CDR2 FQNEAQ. The DNA for the CDR3 is TGTGCCAGCAGCTTGGTCGGAGGCAGACTTAGCAATCAGCCCCAGCATTTT. It yields the protein CASSLVGGRLSNQPQHF.

This chain connects TRBV7-6 to TRBJ2-1, with TRBD2 matching 8 bases. J gave up 0 bases and V 4 bases, and 2 bases lay outside the gene matches. The germline V gene encodes CDR1 SGHVS and CDR2 FNYEAQ. The CDR3 runs to 15 residues. The CDR3 sequence: CASSSGTSSYNEQFF. The CDR3, as DNA: TGTGCCAGCAGCTCCGGGACTAGCTCCTACAATGAGCAGTTCTTC.

V gene TRBV7-2 combines with J gene TRBJ2-6; the D gene is possibly TRBD1 (5 bases). V shed 5 bases and J shed 1 base, with 9 bases lying between them. This CDR3 has 15 amino acids. Per the germline V gene, CDR1 is SGHTA and CDR2 is FQGNSA. The CDR3 bases are TGTGCCAGCAGCCAAAGGGGTTCTGGGGCCAACGTCCTGACTTTC. Translating gives CASSQRGSGANVLTF.

This chain connects TRBV19 to TRBJ1-1, with D possibly matching TRBD1 (5 bases). CDR3 size: 11 residues. The germline V gene has CDR1 LNHDA and CDR2 SQIVND (reference sequence). Trimming took 7 bases from V and 5 from J, leaving 8 bases between them. CDR3 DNA: TGTGCCAGTAAGGGGATTACTGAAGCTTTCTTT. Its protein is CASKGITEAFF.

The chain joins TRBV6-6 to TRBJ1-5, with D unclear. V gave up 6 bases and J gave up 5 bases, with 11 bases separating them. The CDR3 loop spans 13 amino acids. Germline-derived CDR1 and CDR2 are MNHNY and SVGAGI (reference sequence). CDR3 loop: CASRPLGDQPQHF. CDR3 nucleotide sequence: TGTGCCAGCAGACCCCTCGGGGATCAGCCCCAGCATTTT.

The chain has TRBV19 and TRBJ2-2, with 10 positions matching TRBD1. Trimming cost V 1 base and J 5 bases; bases outside gene matches: 4. CDR1 is LNHDA and CDR2 is SQIVND in the germline V gene (reference sequence). The CDR3 consists of 16 residues. DNA for the CDR3: TGTGCCAGTAGTATAGGACAGGGGGCGCAAACCGGGGAGCTGTTTTTT. This encodes CASSIGQGAQTGELFF.

The chain links TRBV14 to TRBJ2-2, with 8 bases aligning to TRBD1. The trim removed 4 bases at V and 0 bases at J, leaving 4 bases unmatched. This CDR3 has 16 amino acids. The germline V gene has CDR1 SGHDN and CDR2 FVKESK. CDR3 region: CASSPRTGTNTGELFF. The CDR3 DNA is TGTGCCAGCAGCCCCCGGACAGGGACGAACACCGGGGAGCTGTTTTTT. The complete variable domain, with remaining parts taken from reference TRBV14 and TRBJ2-2, reads EAGVTQFPSHSVIEKGQTVTLRCDPISGHDNLYWYRRVMGKEIKFLLHFVKESKQDESGMPNNRFLAERTGGTYSTLKVQPAELEDSGVYFCASSPRTGTNTGELFFGEGSRLTVL.

The chain couples TRBV7-9 to TRBJ2-1; 8 nucleotides align to TRBD1. Germline values: CDR1 SEHNR, CDR2 FQNEAQ (reference sequence). This CDR3 is built from 17 residues. Trimming at V came to 2 bases and at J to 7 bases, leaving 13 bases not matched to a gene. CDR3 DNA: TGTGCCAGCAGCTTAATTAAGGTCGGACAGGGAGAGAATGAGCAGTTCTTC. As protein: CASSLIKVGQGENEQFF.

The chain couples TRBV18 to TRBJ1-1; 7 bases are shared with TRBD1. V shed 4 bases and J 2 bases; nucleotides not matched to a gene: 13. This CDR3 spans 17 amino acids. CDR1 is KGHSH, CDR2 LQKENI, per germline. The CDR3, as DNA: TGTGCCAGCTCACACGGACAGGCCCCTCCATTCAACACTGAAGCTTTCTTT. Its translation is CASSHGQAPPFNTEAFF.

This clone was observed a single time. The gene calls are TRBV2 and TRBJ1-2; 8 nucleotides agree with TRBD1. This CDR3 region has 14 residues. The V gene's germline CDR1 is SNHLY and CDR2 FYNNEI. Trimming cost V 5 bases and J 3 bases; bases outside gene matches: 5. CDR3 sequence reads: CASSKDREYYGYTF. In DNA, the CDR3 is TGTGCCAGCAGTAAGGACAGGGAGTACTATGGCTACACCTTC.

The V call is TRBV7-2, the J call TRBJ2-1; 9 bases map to TRBD1. V trimming: 7 bases; J trimming: 9 bases; junction bases outside the gene matches: 16. CDR1 and CDR2 (germline): SGHTA, FQGNSA. The CDR3 loop spans 16 amino acids. The CDR3 here is CASTQSPGQGGSEQFF. CDR3 nucleotides: TGTGCCAGCACCCAAAGCCCGGGACAGGGAGGGAGTGAGCAGTTCTTC. Full variable domain (remainder filled in from reference TRBV7-2 and TRBJ2-1): GAGVSQSPSNKVTEKGKDVELRCDPISGHTALYWYRQSLGQGLEFLIYFQGNSAPDKSGLPSDRFSAERTGGSVSTLTIQRTQQEDSAVYLCASTQSPGQGGSEQFFGPGTRLTVL.

This clone was seen once. The gene calls are TRBV7-3 and TRBJ2-3, with D perhaps TRBD1 (7 bases). CDR1 SGHTA and CDR2 FQGTGA come from the germline V gene. V lost 1 base and J lost 0, with 11 bases in between. This CDR3 comprises 16 residues. CDR3 sequence (DNA): TGTGCCAGCAGCTTAATGGCAGGGGGGAGCACAGATACGCAGTATTTT. Residues: CASSLMAGGSTDTQYF.

V usage is TRBV29-1 and J usage is TRBJ1-3, with D possibly being TRBD1 (5 bases). Germline loops: CDR1 SQVTM, CDR2 ANQGSEA. V lost 6 bases and J lost 2, with 11 bases in between. CDR3 length: 13 amino acids. The CDR3 nucleotides read TGCAGCGTGACTAGGGGTACTGGAAACACCATATATTTT. It yields the protein CSVTRGTGNTIYF.